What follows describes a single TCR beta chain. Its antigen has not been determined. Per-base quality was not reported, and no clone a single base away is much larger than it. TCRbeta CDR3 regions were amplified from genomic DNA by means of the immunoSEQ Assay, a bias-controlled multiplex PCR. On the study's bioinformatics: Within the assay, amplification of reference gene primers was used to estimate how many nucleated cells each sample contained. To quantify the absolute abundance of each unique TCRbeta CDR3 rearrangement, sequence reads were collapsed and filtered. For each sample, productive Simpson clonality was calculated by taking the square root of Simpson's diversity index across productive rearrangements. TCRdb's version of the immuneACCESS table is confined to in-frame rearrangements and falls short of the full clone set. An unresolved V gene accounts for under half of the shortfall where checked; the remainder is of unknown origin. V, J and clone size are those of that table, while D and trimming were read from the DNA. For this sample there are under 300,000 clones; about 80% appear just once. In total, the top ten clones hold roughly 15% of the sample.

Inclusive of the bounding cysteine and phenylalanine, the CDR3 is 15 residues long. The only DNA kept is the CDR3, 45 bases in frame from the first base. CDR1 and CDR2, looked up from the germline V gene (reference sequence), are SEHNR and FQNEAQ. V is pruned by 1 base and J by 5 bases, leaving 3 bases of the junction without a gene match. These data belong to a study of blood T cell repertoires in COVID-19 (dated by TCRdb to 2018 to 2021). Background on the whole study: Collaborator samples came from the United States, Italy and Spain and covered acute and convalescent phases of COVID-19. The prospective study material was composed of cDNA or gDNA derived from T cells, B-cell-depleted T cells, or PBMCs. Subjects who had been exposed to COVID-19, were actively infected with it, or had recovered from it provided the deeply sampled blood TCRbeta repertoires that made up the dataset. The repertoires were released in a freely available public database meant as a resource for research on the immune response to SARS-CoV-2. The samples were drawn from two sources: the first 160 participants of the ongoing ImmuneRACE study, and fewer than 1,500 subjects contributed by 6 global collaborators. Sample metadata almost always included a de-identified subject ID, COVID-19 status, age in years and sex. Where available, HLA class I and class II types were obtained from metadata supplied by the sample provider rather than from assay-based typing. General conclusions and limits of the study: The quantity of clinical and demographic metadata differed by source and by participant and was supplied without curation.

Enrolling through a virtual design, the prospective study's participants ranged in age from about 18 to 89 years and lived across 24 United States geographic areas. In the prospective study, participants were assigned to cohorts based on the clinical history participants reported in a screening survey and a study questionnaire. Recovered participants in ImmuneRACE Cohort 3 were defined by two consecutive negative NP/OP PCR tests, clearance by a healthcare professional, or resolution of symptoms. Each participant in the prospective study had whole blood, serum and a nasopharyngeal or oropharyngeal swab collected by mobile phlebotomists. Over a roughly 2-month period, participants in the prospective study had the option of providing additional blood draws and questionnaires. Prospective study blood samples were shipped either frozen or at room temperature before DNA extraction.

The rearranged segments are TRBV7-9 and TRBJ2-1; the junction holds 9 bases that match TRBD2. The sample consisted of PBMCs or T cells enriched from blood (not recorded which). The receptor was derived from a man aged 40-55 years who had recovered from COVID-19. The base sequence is TGTGCCAGCAGCTTAGGGACTAGCGCCGACAATGAGCAGTTCTTC. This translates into CASSLGTSADNEQFF.